This T cell receptor (beta chain) was recorded in a study of PD-1 blockade in classical Hodgkin lymphoma. Study-level findings and limits: The authors have not defined what causes the repertoire differences, possibly disease activity or prior therapy. Lower baseline TCR diversity marked trial partial responders and progressors. Lower baseline TCR diversity was reported for newly diagnosed patients than for healthy donors. At C4D1, TCR diversity had climbed significantly for CD4+ cells, though not for CD8+ cells.

Repertoires were generated with immunoSEQ multiplex PCR, while TCRdb's copy carries only in-frame clones and drops some. The table records 75,000 to 100,000 clones, roughly 79% of them present only once. Turning to this clone: Its antigen is currently unknown.

V lost 6 bases to trimming and J lost 5 bases, with 16 bases between them. Germline CDR1 is SGHVS and CDR2 is FQNEAQ. This CDR3 has 14 amino acids. Brentuximab vedotin exposure varied, and every patient relapsed after autologous stem cell transplantation. This chain uses TRBV7-8 with TRBJ1-1; tentatively, D is TRBD1 (5 bases). The TCR was taken from a human donor with classical Hodgkin lymphoma. Source: peripheral blood mononuclear cells (PBMCs), taken before the second cycle of nivolumab. The CDR3 DNA is TGTGCCAGCAGACCAGAGGTGGGGGAAACTGAAGCTTTCTTT. It codes for CASRPEVGETEAFF.